This TCR beta chain was profiled in a study of T-cell memory formation after mild COVID-19. A remark on this clonotype: Its antigen is undetermined.

TCR alpha and TCR beta cDNA libraries with sample barcodes and UMIs came from 5'RACE using constant-segment primers. TCRdb redid the calling of the 5' RACE reads with MiXCR, one entry per CDR3 protein. The sample has roughly 450,000 distinct CDR3 sequences, 18% seen once; the top ten hold more than 9%. The CDR3 totals 12 residues. The germline V gene encodes CDR1 SQVTM and CDR2 ANQGSEA. The V and J ends lost 7 bases and 4 bases, in that order; junction bases with no gene match: 6. Overall study results and limits: Those CD4+ clones that contracted were mainly in CM and EM (CD8+ ones in EMRA). CD4/CD8 balance held among clones contracting day 15 to 85, and later expanders leaned CD4+. The study detected some responding clones in pre-infection memory, suggesting cross-reactive memory joined.

The sequencing sample was made of PBMCs or a T cell subset sorted from them (not recorded which). This clonotype was sampled from an adult woman who had mild COVID-19 (a few samples of this study predate the infection). Cell type and time point are not known. The chain recombines TRBV29-1 with TRBJ2-5; 7 bases match TRBD1. CDR3 sequence: CSAVQGRETQYF. In DNA form, the CDR3 reads TGCAGCGCCGTACAGGGGCGAGAGACCCAGTACTTC.